The 29 T cell receptor beta chains below come from one sample, sequenced in a study of molecular identifiers for immune sequencing clone quantification. TCRdb used MiXCR to reprocess the PCR reads, holding one entry per CDR3 protein. The table lists about 320,000 distinct CDR3 sequences, roughly a quarter of them singletons. Sequencing was done on a sample of naive CD8+ T cells from blood, with Jurkat cell RNA spiked in. Subset meaning: FACS-sorted CD8+CD4-CCR7+CD45RA+ naive T cells. These receptors were collected from a human donor in good health. Some libraries in this study had Jurkat cell RNA spiked in.

As to this clonotype: This may stem from a read error, because a much larger clone lies one nucleotide away. The chain links TRBV19 to TRBJ2-7, with D possibly being TRBD1 (6 bases). Germline CDR1 and CDR2: LNHDA and SQIVND (reference sequence). CDR3 length equals 15 residues. CDR3 region: CASRIQGRGFYEQYF. In nucleotides, the CDR3 is TGTGCCAGTCGTATTCAGGGCAGGGGCTTCTACGAGCAGTACTTC. Filled out from reference TRBV19 and TRBJ2-7, the complete variable domain reads DGGITQSPKYLFRKEGQNVTLSCEQNLNHDAMYWYRQDPGQGLRLIYYSQIVNDFQKGDIAEGYSVSREKKESFPLTVTSAQKNPTAFYLCASRIQGRGFYEQYFGPGTRLTVT.

CDR3 loop: CASSTPGLAVDEQYF. The CDR3 nucleotides are TGTGCCAGCAGCACGCCGGGCCTAGCGGTCGACGAGCAGTACTTC. This rearrangement joins TRBV5-4 to TRBJ2-7, with TRBD2 identical over 7 bases. After removal of 4 bases from V and 5 bases from J, the junction contained 12 bases not matched to a gene. Per the germline V gene, CDR1 is SGHNT and CDR2 is YYREEE (reference sequence). This CDR3 contains 15 residues.

The gene calls are TRBV12-3 or TRBV12-4 and TRBJ2-2; D possibly corresponds to TRBD2 (6 bases). This CDR3 is 14 amino acids long. V shed 8 bases and J shed 2 bases, with 12 bases lying between them. CDR3 coding DNA: TGTGCCAGCGGTTCCGGGACTAACACCGGGGAGCTGTTTTTT. It specifies CASGSGTNTGELFF.

This clonotype was seen a few times. V usage is TRBV30 and J usage is TRBJ2-7; D is possibly TRBD2 (5 bases). Per the germline V gene, CDR1 is GTSNPN and CDR2 is SVGIG (reference sequence). The CDR3 covers 13 residues. Trimming shortened V by 3 bases and J by 2 bases, and 11 bases separated the two germline ends. CDR3 sequence (DNA): TGTGCCTGGAGCCCCCTAGCTACCTACGAGCAGTACTTC. Translation: CAWSPLATYEQYF. Full variable domain (missing parts from reference TRBV30 and TRBJ2-7): SQTIHQWPATLVQPVGSPLSLECTVEGTSNPNLYWYRQAAGRGLQLLFYSVGIGQISSEVPQNLSASRPQDRQFILSSKKLLLSDSGFYLCAWSPLATYEQYFGPGTRLTVT.

This clonotype was seen a few times. The chain combines TRBV28 with TRBJ2-3; D may be TRBD1 (5 bases). The CDR3 is made up of 15 amino acids. Germline V lookup: CDR1 MDHEN, CDR2 SYDVKM. V lost 3 bases to trimming and J lost 0 bases, with 10 bases between them. The CDR3 bases are TGTGCCAGCAGTTTTGGCAGGGTGAGCACAGATACGCAGTATTTT. This codes for CASSFGRVSTDTQYF.

This clonotype was detected ten times or more. The rearrangement uses TRBV5-5 and TRBJ1-5, with TRBD1 matching over 8 bases. This CDR3 contains 17 residues. J gave up 8 bases and V 1 base, and 14 bases lay outside the gene matches. The V gene's germline CDR1 is SGHKS and CDR2 YYEKEE (reference sequence). The CDR3 region has the DNA TGTGCCAGCAGCTTGAAAGGGACAGGTGGTTCTCGGGAGCCCCAGCATTTT. It translates to CASSLKGTGGSREPQHF.

The chain joins TRBV27 to TRBJ2-7; no clear D. The CDR3 extends over 16 amino acids. Germline lookup yields CDR1 MNHEY and CDR2 SMNVEV (reference sequence). V lost 2 bases and J 2 bases, leaving 16 bases between the germline ends. The CDR3 loop reads CASSLTYLSPPYEQYF. As DNA, the CDR3 is TGTGCCAGCAGTTTAACCTACCTTAGCCCTCCCTACGAGCAGTACTTC.

The genes are TRBV27 and TRBJ1-5, with D perhaps TRBD1 (5 bases). The CDR3 totals 16 residues. Trimming stripped 6 bases from V and 0 bases from J, with 15 bases between. Germline CDR1 reads MNHEY; CDR2 reads SMNVEV (reference sequence). The CDR3 region is CASSTGRHYSNQPQHF. The CDR3 DNA follows: TGTGCCAGCAGCACGGGACGGCACTATAGCAATCAGCCCCAGCATTTT.

Turning to this clonotype: It is likely a read error, because the conserved phenylalanine at the end of the CDR3 is missing. The chain has TRBV2 and TRBJ2-5; the match to TRBD2 covers 9 bases. V lost 1 base to trimming and J lost 1 base; unmatched junction nucleotides: 4. The CDR3 totals 16 residues. Germline V gene sequence: CDR1 SNHLY, CDR2 FYNNEI. CDR3 in amino acids: CASSEGGGAGQETQYL. Here the CDR3 DNA reads TGTGCCAGCAGTGAAGGCGGGGGGGCCGGCCAAGAGACCCAGTACTTG.

In the case of this clonotype: It may be a read error: a sequence one base away is much more abundant. The CDR3 DNA sequence: TGTGCCAGCAGCCCAGCAAGGCAAGGGGAGCTGTTTTTT. Protein product: CASSPARQGELFF. The chain is built from TRBV7-2 and TRBJ2-2; D remains ambiguous. Between the trimmed V and J ends, which lost 5 bases and 8 bases, there was a span of 12 bases. CDR1 is SGHTA, CDR2 FQGNSA, per germline. The CDR3 extends over 13 amino acids.

The chain recombines TRBV4-1 with TRBJ1-3; D call uncertain. The CDR3 has 13 amino acids. CDR1 MGHRA and CDR2 YSYEKL come from the germline V gene. V was shortened by 4 bases and J by 4 bases, with 8 bases between the two germline ends. The CDR3 sequence is CASSPVGGNTIYF. The CDR3 nucleotides are TGCGCCAGCAGCCCAGTTGGGGGAAACACCATATATTTT.

This clonotype appeared a few times. V gene TRBV27 combines with J gene TRBJ2-3, with D perhaps being TRBD1 or TRBD2 (6 bases each). The CDR3 spans 14 residues. Trimming removed 6 bases at V and 8 bases at J, with 18 bases between. CDR1 and CDR2 (germline): MNHEY, SMNVEV (reference sequence). The CDR3 sequence: CASRGTLGASTQYF. The CDR3 nucleotides read TGTGCCAGCAGGGGGACTTTGGGGGCGAGTACGCAGTATTTT.

This clonotype showed up just a few times. The J gene is TRBJ2-5, the V gene TRBV12-3 or TRBV12-4, with D tentatively TRBD2 (6 bases). This CDR3 is built from 13 residues. V gave up 6 bases and J gave up 2 bases, with 10 bases separating them. The CDR3 region has the DNA TGTGCCAGCAGCCGTGCGGGGCAAGAGACCCAGTACTTC. This gives the protein CASSRAGQETQYF.

This clonotype was seen a handful of times. The chain is built from TRBV14 and TRBJ2-1; 7 bases align to TRBD1. The germline V gene has CDR1 SGHDN and CDR2 FVKESK. V shed 5 bases and J 7 bases; nucleotides not matched to a gene: 2. This CDR3 is built from 12 residues. DNA for the CDR3: TGTGCCAGCAGCGCAGGGGGTAATGAGCAGTTCTTC. Its protein is CASSAGGNEQFF.

A remark on this clonotype: A read error may account for a junction end that differs from germline. V is TRBV19 and J is TRBJ2-6; D is possibly TRBD1 or TRBD2 (5 bases each). The CDR3 sequence is 12 residues long. Looked up from germline, CDR1 is LNHDA and CDR2 is SQIVND (reference sequence). The CDR3 loop is CASNSGANVPTF. The DNA of the CDR3 is TGTGCCAGTAATTCCGGGGCCAACGTCCCGACTTTC.

CDR3 in DNA: TGTGCCACCAGCAGTGAGCGCACGGGACAGAACAATGAGCAGTTCTTC. Its protein product is CATSSERTGQNNEQFF. This rearrangement joins TRBV15 to TRBJ2-1, with TRBD1 identical over 7 bases. Trimming at V came to 3 bases and at J to 5 bases, leaving 10 bases not matched to a gene. Germline CDR1 and CDR2: LNHNV and YYDKDF (reference sequence). The CDR3 consists of 16 residues. The whole variable domain, filled in from reference TRBV15 and TRBJ2-1, reads DAMVIQNPRYQVTQFGKPVTLSCSQTLNHNVMYWYQQKSSQAPKLLFHYYDKDFNNEADTPDNFQSRRPNTSFCFLDIRSPGLGDTAMYLCATSSERTGQNNEQFFGPGTRLTVL.

This clonotype has just a few counts. The chain uses TRBV28 and TRBJ2-1, with 8 positions matching TRBD2. Germline values: CDR1 MDHEN, CDR2 SYDVKM. Unmatched junction bases numbered 10, after V lost 5 bases and J lost 1 base. This CDR3 is 17 amino acids long. The CDR3: CASSPTVAGSSYNEQFF. In nucleotides, the CDR3 is TGTGCCAGCAGTCCAACGGTAGCGGGAAGTTCCTACAATGAGCAGTTCTTC.

This clonotype has at least ten counts. J is TRBJ1-5 and V is TRBV28, with a tentative D call TRBD1 (5 bases). The germline gives CDR1 MDHEN, CDR2 SYDVKM. The CDR3 runs 15 residues. Trimming pared 3 bases from V and 2 bases from J, leaving 11 bases between. This CDR3 reads CASSFLGEGNQPQHF. The DNA for the CDR3 is TGTGCCAGCAGTTTTTTAGGGGAGGGCAATCAGCCCCAGCATTTT.

This clonotype was seen many times. CDR3 loop: CASSFVGAYEQYF. CDR3 coding DNA: TGTGCCAGCAGCTTCGTAGGGGCCTACGAGCAGTACTTC. The chain combines TRBV5-4 with TRBJ2-7; a possible D gene is TRBD1 (5 bases). V lost 2 bases and J 2 bases, leaving 8 bases between the germline ends. This CDR3 spans 13 amino acids. From germline, CDR1 is SGHNT and CDR2 YYREEE (reference sequence).

In this sample, this clonotype turned up once. With a much larger clone just one base away, this may be a read error. The final CDR3 position lacks the conserved phenylalanine or tryptophan, pointing to a likely read error. The V and J genes are TRBV27 and TRBJ1-1; D ambiguous. The V gene's germline CDR1 is MNHEY and CDR2 SMNVEV (reference sequence). The CDR3 has 13 amino acids. V lost 6 bases, J lost 7 bases, and 15 bases lay in between. CDR3 region: CASRPLGSLEAFS. Written as DNA, the CDR3 is TGTGCCAGCAGACCCCTAGGGTCCCTTGAAGCTTTCTCT.

The sample holds a few counts of this clonotype. The chain employs TRBV11-2 and TRBJ2-7; perhaps TRBD1 as D (5 bases). Germline assignment: CDR1 SGHAT and CDR2 FQNNGV. Trimming stripped 8 bases from V and 3 bases from J, with 14 bases between. The CDR3 has 13 amino acids. CDR3 protein: CASGWAQGYEQYF. The CDR3 bases are TGTGCCAGCGGCTGGGCCCAGGGCTACGAGCAGTACTTC.

The chain carries TRBV20-1 and TRBJ1-5, with TRBD1 matching 9 bases. CDR3 length equals 14 residues. J gave up 3 bases and V 3 bases, and 3 bases lay outside the gene matches. CDR1 and CDR2 from the germline V gene are DFQATT and SNEGSKA (reference sequence). The CDR3 DNA follows: TGCAGTGCTAGGGGACAGGGTGCCAATCAGCCCCAGCATTTT. Translating gives CSARGQGANQPQHF.

Only a few counts were recorded for this clonotype. One end of the junction fails to match germline, which may point to a read error. The chain joins TRBV6-5 to TRBJ1-4, with 7 bases aligning to TRBD1. The V gene's germline CDR1 is MNHEY and CDR2 SVGAGI. The CDR3 consists of 15 residues. CDR3 region: CASSYSDRVNEKLLF. The CDR3 coding sequence is TGTGCCAGCAGTTACTCAGACAGGGTTAATGAAAAACTGCTTTTT.

Note on this clonotype: A much larger clone lies a single base off, so this may be a read error. This sequence joins TRBV3-1 and TRBJ2-6; D gene unclear. From germline, CDR1 is LGHDT and CDR2 YNNKEL (reference sequence). The V and J ends lost 0 bases and 0 bases respectively, with 12 bases between them. This CDR3 is 18 amino acids long. CDR3 in DNA: TGTGCCAGCAGCCAAGAATTGAATCGGCGCTCTGGGGCCAACGTCCTGACTTTC. This gives the protein CASSQELNRRSGANVLTF.

This clonotype was counted at least ten times. The gene calls are TRBV13 and TRBJ2-2; D ambiguous. The CDR3 is made up of 12 amino acids. Trimming left V 4 bases short and J 7 bases short, with 7 bases between. Germline CDR1 PRHDT, CDR2 FYEKMQ (reference sequence). The DNA of the CDR3 is TGTGCCAGCAGCTCCTCAGGCGGGGAGCTGTTTTTT. This translates into CASSSSGGELFF.

This clonotype has just a few counts. The chain's CDR3 is CASSQEIGFLNTGELFF. The CDR3 DNA reads TGTGCCAGCAGCCAAGAAATCGGCTTCCTTAACACCGGGGAGCTGTTTTTT. The chain combines TRBV3-1 with TRBJ2-2; D is unresolved. Trimming shortened V by 0 bases and J by 2 bases, and 13 bases separated the two germline ends. The CDR3 covers 17 residues. The germline gives CDR1 LGHDT, CDR2 YNNKEL (reference sequence).

This clonotype was counted many times. The chain has TRBV5-1 and TRBJ2-2; 8 bases agree with TRBD2. The ends lost 0 bases at V and 5 bases at J; junction bases unmatched: 3. The germline V gene has CDR1 SGHRS and CDR2 YFSETQ. This CDR3 region has 15 residues. CDR3 coding DNA: TGCGCCAGCAGCTTGGGTAGCGGGATAACCGGGGAGCTGTTTTTT. The encoded protein is CASSLGSGITGELFF.

Points on this clonotype: One base away lies a much larger clone, so this may be a sequencing read error. J is TRBJ1-1 and V is TRBV2; D gene uncertain. Trimming removed 0 bases at V and 6 bases at J, with 11 bases between. This CDR3 has 14 residues. Germline CDR1 and CDR2: SNHLY and FYNNEI. The CDR3 region is CASSEALREPEAFF. CDR3 sequence (DNA): TGTGCCAGCAGTGAAGCGCTGAGGGAACCTGAAGCTTTCTTT.

This clonotype was seen only a few times. The chain recombines TRBV11-2 with TRBJ1-1, with a possible D match to TRBD1 (5 bases). The germline V and J ends were trimmed by 2 bases and 0 bases, with 13 bases remaining between them. In germline, CDR1 is SGHAT, CDR2 FQNNGV. This CDR3 region has 16 residues. The CDR3 is CASSLSGGLMNTEAFF. The CDR3 DNA is TGTGCCAGCAGCTTAAGTGGGGGGTTAATGAACACTGAAGCTTTCTTT.